Listed here are 23 T cell receptor beta chains from one sample, sequenced in a study of PD-L1 blockade in urothelial cancer. Method: immunoSEQ multiplex PCR; TCRdb's copy keeps in-frame clones and lacks some. The sample has approximately 50,000 clones; 85% to 90% are singletons. Time point in this sample: pretreatment peripheral blood. The sequenced sample was PBMCs, obtained around atezolizumab (anti-PD-L1) treatment. All receptors derive from a man between 60 and 70 years old with urothelial cancer.

This rearrangement joins TRBV7-8 to TRBJ2-7, with 10 positions matching TRBD1. Germline values: CDR1 SGHVS, CDR2 FQNEAQ. The CDR3 spans 16 residues. The junction had 10 bases not matched to a gene; V was cut back by 5 bases and J by 3 bases. The CDR3 region is CASSTAWTGGFYEQYF. The CDR3 coding sequence is TGTGCCAGCAGCACTGCCTGGACAGGGGGTTTCTACGAGCAGTACTTC.

The J gene is TRBJ2-7, the V gene TRBV27; 7 nucleotides align to TRBD1. The CDR3 length is 14 residues. Germline V lookup: CDR1 MNHEY, CDR2 SMNVEV (reference sequence). With 5 bases clipped from V and 1 base from J, the junction kept 5 bases outside the gene matches. The DNA of the CDR3 is TGTGCCAGCAGTCTTCGGACAGGTTCCTACGAGCAGTACTTC. Translating it yields CASSLRTGSYEQYF.

The J gene is TRBJ1-2, the V gene TRBV5-8; D is unresolved. Trimming pared 1 base from V and 6 bases from J, leaving 16 bases between. This CDR3 is 15 amino acids long. The germline gives CDR1 SGHTS, CDR2 YDEGEE. This chain's CDR3 is CASSLIGVSIHGYTF. The CDR3 DNA reads as TGTGCCAGCAGCTTGATAGGAGTCTCTATCCATGGCTACACCTTC.

This chain connects TRBV7-3 to TRBJ2-7; possibly TRBD2 for D (7 bases). The V end lost 2 bases, the J end lost 2 bases, and 13 bases lay between the germline ends. The CDR3 length is 15 residues. Germline CDR1 reads SGHTA; CDR2 reads FQGTGA. The CDR3 coding sequence is TGTGCCAGCAGCTTAGTGGGCGGGGGCACCTACGAGCAGTACTTC. This translates into CASSLVGGGTYEQYF.

The rearrangement joins TRBV9 to TRBJ2-7; TRBD1 matches at 9 bases. Per the germline V gene, CDR1 is SGDLS and CDR2 is YYNGEE. Germline trimming cut 5 bases from V and 1 base from J; bases unmatched to any gene: 7. The CDR3 contains 15 residues. The CDR3 is CASSATGGLSYEQYF. DNA of the CDR3: TGTGCCAGCAGTGCCACAGGGGGCCTATCCTACGAGCAGTACTTC.

The chain has TRBV5-1 and TRBJ2-7, with 7 bases matching TRBD1. The CDR3 runs to 14 residues. The germline V gene encodes CDR1 SGHRS and CDR2 YFSETQ. Trimming at V came to 3 bases and at J to 2 bases, leaving 5 bases not matched to a gene. The CDR3 here is CASSWPGTAYEQYF. The CDR3 DNA is TGCGCCAGCAGCTGGCCCGGGACAGCCTACGAGCAGTACTTC. The whole variable domain, remainder taken from reference TRBV5-1 and TRBJ2-7, is KAGVTQTPRYLIKTRGQQVTLSCSPISGHRSVSWYQQTPGQGLQFLFEYFSETQRNKGNFPGRFSGRQFSNSRSEMNVSTLELGDSALYLCASSWPGTAYEQYFGPGTRLTVT.

The chain couples TRBV11-3 to TRBJ1-3; 9 bases agree with TRBD1. The CDR3 is made up of 16 amino acids. Trimming took 3 bases from V and 4 from J; bases not matched to a gene: 7. Germline CDR1 reads SGHNT; CDR2 reads YENEEA. The CDR3 is CASSFTGGRSGNTIYF. The CDR3 nucleotides read TGTGCCAGCAGCTTTACAGGGGGCAGATCGGGAAACACCATATATTTT.

V usage is TRBV7-9 and J usage is TRBJ2-1; D may be TRBD1 (6 bases). The CDR3 is 15 amino acids. CDR1 is SEHNR and CDR2 is FQNEAQ in the germline V gene (reference sequence). With 2 bases removed from V and 7 bases from J, the gap between germline ends came to 15 bases. In DNA, the CDR3 is TGTGCCAGCAGCTTAAGGCAGGGGCTGAAAAATGAGCAGTTCTTC. It translates to CASSLRQGLKNEQFF.

This chain links TRBV27 with TRBJ2-7, with TRBD2 matching 7 bases. Per the germline V gene, CDR1 is MNHEY and CDR2 is SMNVEV (reference sequence). V dropped 6 bases and J dropped 4; count of bases not matched to a gene: 9. The CDR3 spans 14 residues. The DNA for the CDR3 is TGTGCCAGCAGGAGAGGAGCGGGGCTATACGAGCAGTACTTC. Translated, it gives CASRRGAGLYEQYF.

The chain has TRBV19 and TRBJ2-7; 8 positions agree with TRBD2. The germline CDR1 and CDR2 sequences are LNHDA and SQIVND (reference sequence). This CDR3 region has 17 residues. The V gene end was trimmed by 1 base and the J gene end by 3 bases; junction bases not matched to a gene: 11. In nucleotides, the CDR3 is TGTGCCAGTAGTATAGGGGTTGGGGCGGGAGGAATCTACGAGCAGTACTTC. Its translation: CASSIGVGAGGIYEQYF.

The chain couples TRBV4-2 to TRBJ1-1; 8 nucleotides agree with TRBD1. Looked up from germline, CDR1 is LGHNA and CDR2 is YNFKEQ. Germline trimming cut 1 base from V and 1 base from J; bases unmatched to any gene: 8. CDR3 length: 17 residues. CDR3 coding DNA: TGTGCCAGCAGCCAAGGCCAGGGGGCGGCCGGGAACACTGAAGCTTTCTTT. Protein product: CASSQGQGAAGNTEAFF.

The chain recombines TRBV5-1 with TRBJ2-2, with TRBD1 matching over 9 bases. Per germline, CDR1 SGHRS and CDR2 YFSETQ. The CDR3 runs to 16 residues. Trimming at V came to 3 bases and at J to 7 bases, leaving 10 bases not matched to a gene. DNA for the CDR3: TGCGCCAGCAGCTATACCGGGACAGGGATCGGCGGGGAGCTGTTTTTT. Translation: CASSYTGTGIGGELFF.

This clone was found a few times. CDR3 loop: CASQGLAGTRAEQFF. The DNA for the CDR3 is TGTGCCAGCCAGGGGCTAGCGGGGACTAGGGCTGAGCAGTTCTTC. This sequence joins TRBV2 and TRBJ2-1; 9 bases agree with TRBD2. The CDR3 loop spans 15 amino acids. V dropped 8 bases and J dropped 9; count of bases not matched to a gene: 14. The V gene's germline CDR1 is SNHLY and CDR2 FYNNEI.

This chain uses TRBV29-1 with TRBJ2-1; 10 bases are shared with TRBD2. Germline CDR1 reads SQVTM; CDR2 reads ANQGSEA. This CDR3 is built from 15 residues. After removal of 5 bases from V and 2 bases from J, the junction contained 6 bases not matched to a gene. CDR3 protein: CSVQILAGAYNEQFF. CDR3 coding DNA: TGCAGCGTTCAGATTCTAGCGGGGGCCTACAATGAGCAGTTCTTC.

The chain recombines TRBV10-2 with TRBJ2-6, with TRBD1 identical over 7 bases. Germline CDR1 is WSHSY and CDR2 is SAAADI. V lost 2 bases, J lost 1 base, and 8 bases stayed unmatched. This CDR3 comprises 18 residues. CDR3 bases: TGCGCCAGCAGTGAGGGACCGGGACAGCGTTCTGGGGCCAACGTCCTGACTTTC. Residues: CASSEGPGQRSGANVLTF.

The chain has TRBV19 and TRBJ2-3; TRBD2 is a possible D gene (6 bases). Trimming took off 7 bases at V and 4 bases at J, with 18 bases between the two ends. The germline V gene encodes CDR1 LNHDA and CDR2 SQIVND (reference sequence). CDR3 length: 15 amino acids. CDR3 coding DNA: TGTGCCAGTAAAGGACTCCCCGGGGGTCCAGATACGCAGTATTTT. Its protein is CASKGLPGGPDTQYF. Filled out from reference TRBV19 and TRBJ2-3, the complete variable domain reads DGGITQSPKYLFRKEGQNVTLSCEQNLNHDAMYWYRQDPGQGLRLIYYSQIVNDFQKGDIAEGYSVSREKKESFPLTVTSAQKNPTAFYLCASKGLPGGPDTQYFGPGTRLTVL.

This clone appeared a single time. V usage is TRBV5-4 and J usage is TRBJ2-1, with unresolved D. V lost 0 bases and J lost 5, with 6 bases in between. CDR1 is SGHNT and CDR2 is YYREEE in the germline V gene (reference sequence). The CDR3 covers 13 residues. The chain's CDR3 is CASSLVAHNEQFF. DNA of the CDR3: TGTGCCAGCAGCTTGGTTGCGCACAATGAGCAGTTCTTC.

The chain has TRBV29-1 and TRBJ1-1, with 7 bases that match TRBD1. The CDR3 is 13 residues long. CDR1 SQVTM and CDR2 ANQGSEA come from the germline V gene. V lost 6 bases, J lost 4 bases, and 8 bases stayed unmatched. CDR3 nucleotide sequence: TGCAGCGTAGGGGGGACAGTCGTCACTGAAGCTTTCTTT. It is translated as CSVGGTVVTEAFF.

The CDR3 DNA follows: TGTGCCAGCAGCTTGGTGACCCCCCAGGACCAGTACTTC. It encodes CASSLVTPQDQYF. The rearrangement joins TRBV5-6 to TRBJ2-5; D not resolved. The CDR3 length is 13 residues. Germline V gene sequence: CDR1 SGHDT, CDR2 YYEEEE. V was pared by 0 bases and J by 10 bases, with 13 bases between.

This clone showed up just a few times. This chain links TRBV6-4 with TRBJ2-2; D remains unclear. With 6 bases removed from V and 0 bases from J, the gap between germline ends came to 11 bases. The CDR3 has 15 residues. Germline lookup yields CDR1 MRHNA and CDR2 SNTAGT. CDR3 loop: CASSAGFPNTGELFF. The CDR3 nucleotides read TGTGCCAGCAGCGCAGGCTTTCCGAACACCGGGGAGCTGTTTTTT.

The rearrangement uses TRBV7-9 and TRBJ2-2, with 9 bases matching TRBD2. Trimming at V came to 5 bases and at J to 4 bases, leaving 17 bases not matched to a gene. This CDR3 contains 19 residues. Germline V gives CDR1 SEHNR, CDR2 FQNEAQ (reference sequence). The CDR3, as DNA: TGTGCCAGCAGCACAGTGCCGCCGAGACTAGCGGAAATCACCGGGGAGCTGTTTTTT. Translating it yields CASSTVPPRLAEITGELFF.

This chain uses TRBV10-3 with TRBJ2-3; D might be TRBD1 (6 bases). The CDR3 extends over 13 amino acids. The V gene's germline CDR1 is ENHRY and CDR2 SYGVKD. Trimming pared 5 bases from V and 4 bases from J, leaving 10 bases between. The CDR3 DNA is TGTGCCATCAGTCAGGGGTTTCCAGATACGCAGTATTTT. As protein: CAISQGFPDTQYF.

This clone is a singleton in its sample. The J gene is TRBJ2-7, the V gene TRBV28; D might be TRBD1 (6 bases). The CDR3 consists of 13 residues. Trimming shortened V by 6 bases and J by 3 bases, and 12 bases separated the two germline ends. The germline CDR1 and CDR2 sequences are MDHEN and SYDVKM. In nucleotides, the CDR3 is TGTGCCAGCAGATCAGGGGCTATCTACGAGCAGTACTTC. Amino acid sequence: CASRSGAIYEQYF.